One sample yielded the 19 T cell receptor beta chains listed below, sequenced in a study of response to subunit inactivated influenza vaccine. TCRdb itself ran the RT-PCR reads through MiXCR, one entry per CDR3 protein. Counted here are about 520,000 distinct CDR3 sequences, about 25% occurring once; the ten biggest clones make up approximately 2%. The sequences come from CD4+ T cells sorted from PBMCs, collected less than 6 days after vaccination. The receptor source for this set is a man aged 45-65 years who received an inactivated influenza vaccine.

The table lists this clonotype with a count of one. The chain is built from TRBV6-1 and TRBJ1-5; TRBD1 matches 8 bases. The CDR3 contains 15 residues. Germline assignment: CDR1 MNHNS and CDR2 SASEGT. After removal of 6 bases from V and 3 bases from J, the junction contained 7 bases not matched to a gene. In DNA, the CDR3 is TGTGCCAGCAGCCCGACAGGGGACATCAATCAGCCCCAGCATTTT. Amino acid sequence: CASSPTGDINQPQHF.

The gene calls are TRBV6-2 or TRBV6-3 and TRBJ2-1; D not certain. V shed 2 bases and J shed 5 bases, with 4 bases lying between them. Per germline, CDR1 MNHEY and CDR2 SVGEGT. This CDR3 has 12 residues. The CDR3 DNA reads as TGTGCCAGCAGTTACGGGGACAATGAGCAGTTCTTC. Protein product: CASSYGDNEQFF.

V usage is TRBV5-4 and J usage is TRBJ2-5; perhaps D is TRBD1 or TRBD2 (5 bases each). CDR3 size: 12 residues. V lost 4 bases, J lost 2 bases, and 6 bases lay in between. Per germline, CDR1 SGHNT and CDR2 YYREEE (reference sequence). The DNA of the CDR3 is TGTGCCAGCAGCGAGGGGCAAGAGACCCAGTACTTC. This gives the protein CASSEGQETQYF.

This clonotype has more than one count but fewer than ten. The V gene is TRBV7-3, the J gene TRBJ2-2; D gene unclear. CDR1 is SGHTA, CDR2 FQGTGA, per germline. This CDR3 contains 14 residues. V was clipped by 5 bases and J by 0 bases, with 7 bases between them. The CDR3 DNA reads as TGTGCCAGCAGCGTGGGGACGAACACCGGGGAGCTGTTTTTT. It specifies CASSVGTNTGELFF.

This chain links TRBV7-6 with TRBJ1-1; D may be TRBD1 (6 bases). Germline lookup yields CDR1 SGHVS and CDR2 FNYEAQ. Between the trimmed V and J ends, which lost 5 bases and 0 bases, there was a span of 10 bases. The CDR3 extends over 14 amino acids. CDR3 in amino acids: CASSGRGVNTEAFF. CDR3 nucleotide sequence: TGTGCCAGCAGCGGGAGGGGGGTGAACACTGAAGCTTTCTTT.

V and J are TRBV15 and TRBJ1-6; unclear D gene. Germline loops: CDR1 LNHNV, CDR2 YYDKDF (reference sequence). V lost 5 bases and J lost 7, with 9 bases in between. The CDR3 has 13 amino acids. The CDR3 DNA reads as TGTGCCACCAGCGGCCTGACGAATTCACCCCTCCACTTT. It is translated as CATSGLTNSPLHF.

This clonotype was seen only a few times. The J gene is TRBJ2-1, the V gene TRBV20-1, with D hard to call. This CDR3 has 13 residues. V dropped 5 bases and J dropped 0 bases, with 8 bases sitting between them. Germline CDR1 and CDR2: DFQATT and SNEGSKA (reference sequence). The CDR3 region is CSAAMSSYNEQFF. The CDR3, as DNA: TGCAGTGCTGCCATGAGCTCCTACAATGAGCAGTTCTTC.

V gene TRBV10-3 combines with J gene TRBJ1-1, with 7 positions matching TRBD1. CDR3 length equals 13 residues. Germline-derived CDR1 and CDR2 are ENHRY and SYGVKD. J gave up 5 bases and V 4 bases, and 4 bases lay outside the gene matches. The CDR3 nucleotides read TGTGCCATCAGTGGACAGGGAGGGACTGAAGCTTTCTTT. It yields the protein CAISGQGGTEAFF.

The V and J genes are TRBV2 and TRBJ2-1; D is unclear. From germline, CDR1 is SNHLY and CDR2 FYNNEI. The CDR3 covers 14 residues. The V and J ends lost 5 bases and 8 bases respectively, with 16 bases between them. Here the CDR3 reads CASSLTLNIDEQFF. CDR3 DNA sequence: TGTGCCAGCAGTCTAACACTGAACATCGATGAGCAGTTCTTC.

This clonotype has just a few counts. This rearrangement joins TRBV4-2 to TRBJ2-3; 10 bases agree with TRBD2. V lost 3 bases and J lost 6; bases outside the gene matches: 6. Germline V gives CDR1 LGHNA, CDR2 YNFKEQ. The CDR3 loop spans 15 amino acids. CDR3 region: CASSHSGGALDTQYF. The CDR3 nucleotides read TGTGCCAGCAGCCACAGCGGGGGGGCCTTGGATACGCAGTATTTT.

This chain joins TRBV11-3 and TRBJ2-1; 12 bases map to TRBD2. Germline V gene sequence: CDR1 SGHNT, CDR2 YENEEA. V lost 4 bases to trimming and J lost 9 bases; unmatched junction nucleotides: 7. The CDR3 is made up of 15 amino acids. CDR3 sequence (DNA): TGTGCCAGCAGCTCCGGACTAGCGGGAAGCAGTGAGCAGTTCTTC. Amino acid sequence: CASSSGLAGSSEQFF.

This clonotype was seen at least ten times. Compared with germline, one end of the junction differs, possibly owing to a read error. CDR3 amino acids: CASSLGGPETQYF. CDR3 nucleotide sequence: TGTGCCAGCAGTTTGGGAGGGCCAGAGACCCAGTACTTC. This chain joins TRBV5-1 and TRBJ2-5, with 7 nucleotides matching TRBD2. Looked up from germline, CDR1 is SGHRS and CDR2 is YFSETQ. This CDR3 has 13 amino acids.

The V gene is TRBV6-2 or TRBV6-3, the J gene TRBJ2-7, with 8 bases matching TRBD1. The CDR3 is made up of 13 amino acids. The ends lost 3 bases at V and 4 bases at J; junction bases unmatched: 2. The germline CDR1 and CDR2 sequences are MNHEY and SVGEGT. The CDR3 here is CASSYHRGYEQYF. The CDR3 DNA reads TGTGCCAGCAGTTATCACAGGGGGTACGAGCAGTACTTC.

This rearrangement joins TRBV5-4 to TRBJ2-3; 14 nucleotides agree with TRBD2. The CDR3 loop spans 16 amino acids. V shed 4 bases, J shed 4 bases, and the junction held 5 bases outside the gene matches. CDR1 is SGHNT and CDR2 is YYREEE in the germline V gene (reference sequence). The DNA for the CDR3 is TGTGCCAGCAGCCACCGACTAGCGGGGGGGTCAGATACGCAGTATTTT. It yields the protein CASSHRLAGGSDTQYF.

V usage is TRBV28 and J usage is TRBJ2-3, with 7 nucleotides matching TRBD1. This CDR3 is built from 15 residues. V gave up 5 bases and J gave up 2 bases; unmatched junction bases: 7. CDR1 is MDHEN and CDR2 is SYDVKM in the germline V gene. CDR3 coding DNA: TGTGCCAGCAGTCCAAGGACAGGACCCACAGATACGCAGTATTTT. Residues: CASSPRTGPTDTQYF.

The rearrangement links TRBV12-3 or TRBV12-4 to TRBJ2-2; D ambiguous. V lost 1 base and J lost 5, with 8 bases in between. The CDR3 runs 14 residues. The CDR3 here is CASSLGRQTGELFF. The CDR3 nucleotides are TGTGCCAGCAGTTTAGGAAGGCAGACCGGGGAGCTGTTTTTT.

The V gene is TRBV20-1, the J gene TRBJ2-1; 9 bases agree with TRBD2. CDR3 size: 17 residues. The trim removed 4 bases at V and 2 bases at J, leaving 12 bases unmatched. Germline V gene data show CDR1 as DFQATT and CDR2 as SNEGSKA (reference sequence). The CDR3 coding sequence is TGCAGTGCTATGAGAGCGACTAGCGGAGCAGCCTACAATGAGCAGTTCTTC. Protein sequence: CSAMRATSGAAYNEQFF.

This chain joins TRBV15 and TRBJ2-7; D gene ambiguous. Trimming left V 0 bases short and J 9 bases short, with 9 bases between. CDR3 size: 12 residues. The V gene's germline CDR1 is LNHNV and CDR2 YYDKDF (reference sequence). The CDR3 reads CATSRDVGPQYF. The CDR3 coding sequence is TGTGCCACCAGCAGAGATGTTGGTCCGCAGTACTTC.

The chain joins TRBV6-1 to TRBJ2-1; 12 nucleotides agree with TRBD2. The germline V gene encodes CDR1 MNHNS and CDR2 SASEGT. This CDR3 is built from 17 residues. Trimming at V came to 4 bases and at J to 2 bases, leaving 6 bases not matched to a gene. CDR3 residues: CASSVTSGRSTYNEQFF. The CDR3 DNA is TGTGCCAGCAGTGTTACTAGCGGGAGGTCCACCTACAATGAGCAGTTCTTC.